This T cell receptor beta chain appears in the sequencing data of a study of blood T cell repertoires in COVID-19. Overall study context: Some COVID-19 samples were acute and others convalescent; all came from the United States, Italy and Spain. From T cells, B-cell-depleted T cells, or PBMCs came the material, which was cDNA or gDNA.

The V gene's germline CDR1 is SNHLY and CDR2 FYNNEI. The CDR3 is 12 residues long. Trimming left V 8 bases short and J 8 bases short, with 15 bases between. Original processing methods: The authors estimated nucleated cell counts from reference gene primer amplification. Data came from immunoSEQ multiplex PCR; TCRdb stores just in-frame clones and leaves some out. Clonal size and the V and J genes are those of that table, whereas D and trimming came from the DNA. The sample contains under 250,000 clones, about 83% of which appear only once. This chain uses TRBV2 with TRBJ1-2; D unclear. The source of this sequence is a woman in her 50s with acute or convalescent COVID-19. The sample comprised peripheral blood. Here the CDR3 reads CASFVRGFGYTF. DNA of the CDR3: TGTGCCAGCTTCGTTCGGGGATTCGGCTACACCTTC.